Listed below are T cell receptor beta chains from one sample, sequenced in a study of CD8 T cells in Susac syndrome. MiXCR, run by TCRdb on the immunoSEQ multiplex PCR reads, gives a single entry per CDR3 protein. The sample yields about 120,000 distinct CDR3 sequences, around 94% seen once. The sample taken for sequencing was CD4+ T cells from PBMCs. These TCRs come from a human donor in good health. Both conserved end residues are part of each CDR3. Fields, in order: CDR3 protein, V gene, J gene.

CDR3 protein: CASSLTRGGEQFF
V gene: TRBV3-1
J gene: TRBJ2-1

CDR3 protein: CSVRTGPTGVQYF
V gene: TRBV29-1
J gene: TRBJ2-7

CDR3 protein: CASSSSSGSGETQYF
V gene: TRBV7-3
J gene: TRBJ2-5

CDR3 protein: CASSFYGNTEAFF
V gene: TRBV7-9
J gene: TRBJ1-1

CDR3 protein: CASSLTDRGQTEAFF
V gene: TRBV3-1
J gene: TRBJ1-1

CDR3 protein: CASKGDWNTEAFF
V gene: TRBV19
J gene: TRBJ1-1

CDR3 protein: CASSSRLAGRYEQYF
V gene: TRBV27
J gene: TRBJ2-7

CDR3 protein: CASSLGQAANEQFF
V gene: TRBV7-6
J gene: TRBJ2-1

CDR3 protein: CASSGQGEGEQYF
V gene: TRBV19
J gene: TRBJ2-7

CDR3 protein: CASNRQGGQETQYF
V gene: TRBV6-6
J gene: TRBJ2-5

CDR3 protein: CATSDPGQGGYGYTF
V gene: TRBV24-1
J gene: TRBJ1-2

CDR3 protein: CAWKSGALEQFF
V gene: TRBV30
J gene: TRBJ2-1

CDR3 protein: CASSYSGSLFF
V gene: TRBV6-5
J gene: TRBJ2-1

CDR3 protein: CASSRDLSNTIYF
V gene: TRBV14
J gene: TRBJ1-3

CDR3 protein: CASSQEVEQGFTGELFF
V gene: TRBV4-3
J gene: TRBJ2-2

CDR3 protein: CASSFVGARGTEAFF
V gene: TRBV12-3/TRBV12-4
J gene: TRBJ1-1

CDR3 protein: CASSYSGGVAAFF
V gene: TRBV6-5
J gene: TRBJ1-1

CDR3 protein: CASRGGYRTGANVLTF
V gene: TRBV7-2
J gene: TRBJ2-6

CDR3 protein: CSALWSGRTDTQYF
V gene: TRBV20-1
J gene: TRBJ2-3

CDR3 protein: CASKGAVTEAFF
V gene: TRBV6-5
J gene: TRBJ1-1

CDR3 protein: CASSLERLAGHETQYF
V gene: TRBV7-8
J gene: TRBJ2-5

CDR3 protein: CASSFLYSGDGNTIYF
V gene: TRBV7-2
J gene: TRBJ1-3

CDR3 protein: CASSSPGQGNRAEAFF
V gene: TRBV28
J gene: TRBJ1-1

CDR3 protein: CASSEIAKWGNEQFF
V gene: TRBV12-3/TRBV12-4
J gene: TRBJ2-1

CDR3 protein: CASSVSPGLEGYTF
V gene: TRBV19
J gene: TRBJ1-2

CDR3 protein: CASSLAHSTQETQYF
V gene: TRBV7-7
J gene: TRBJ2-5

CDR3 protein: CASSRRFLAAGPDTQYF
V gene: TRBV6-1
J gene: TRBJ2-3

CDR3 protein: CSVPGLAGLDTGELFF
V gene: TRBV29-1
J gene: TRBJ2-2

CDR3 protein: CASSPDPALQYF
V gene: TRBV7-9
J gene: TRBJ2-4

CDR3 protein: CASSDVGQGIYEQYF
V gene: TRBV6-1
J gene: TRBJ2-7

CDR3 protein: CASSLGAYEQYF
V gene: TRBV28
J gene: TRBJ2-7

CDR3 protein: CASAVGRETQYF
V gene: TRBV5-4
J gene: TRBJ2-5

CDR3 protein: CARRPLRGNTIYF
V gene: TRBV30
J gene: TRBJ1-3

CDR3 protein: CASSLANSPNTEAFF
V gene: TRBV7-2
J gene: TRBJ1-1

CDR3 protein: CASSLGLAGFSYEQYF
V gene: TRBV5-4
J gene: TRBJ2-7

CDR3 protein: CSAPRAGREKETQYF
V gene: TRBV20-1
J gene: TRBJ2-5

CDR3 protein: CASSQLTDYNEQFF
V gene: TRBV3-1
J gene: TRBJ2-1

CDR3 protein: CASSYGGLAGTQSAQFF
V gene: TRBV6-5
J gene: TRBJ2-1

CDR3 protein: CASSSDTQGAGELFF
V gene: TRBV5-1
J gene: TRBJ2-2